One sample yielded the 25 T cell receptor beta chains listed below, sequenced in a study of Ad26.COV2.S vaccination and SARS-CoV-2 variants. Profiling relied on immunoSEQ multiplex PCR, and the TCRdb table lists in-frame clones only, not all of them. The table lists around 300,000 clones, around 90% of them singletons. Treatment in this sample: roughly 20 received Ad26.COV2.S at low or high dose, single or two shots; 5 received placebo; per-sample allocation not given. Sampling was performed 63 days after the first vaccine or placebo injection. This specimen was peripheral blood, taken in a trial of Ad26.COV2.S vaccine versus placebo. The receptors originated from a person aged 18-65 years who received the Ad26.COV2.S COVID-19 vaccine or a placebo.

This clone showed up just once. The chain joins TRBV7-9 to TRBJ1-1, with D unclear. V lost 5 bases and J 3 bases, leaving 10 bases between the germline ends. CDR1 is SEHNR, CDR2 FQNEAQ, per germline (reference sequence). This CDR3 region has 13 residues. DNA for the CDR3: TGTGCCAGCAGCCCCCGGAGGGACACTGAAGCTTTCTTT. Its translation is CASSPRRDTEAFF.

CDR3 residues: CASRKGTDPYEQYF. The CDR3 DNA is TGTGCCAGTAGGAAAGGGACAGATCCTTACGAGCAGTACTTC. The chain links TRBV19 to TRBJ2-7; 7 nucleotides match TRBD1. Trimming cost V 6 bases and J 4 bases; bases outside gene matches: 9. Germline CDR1 LNHDA, CDR2 SQIVND (reference sequence). The CDR3 length is 14 residues.

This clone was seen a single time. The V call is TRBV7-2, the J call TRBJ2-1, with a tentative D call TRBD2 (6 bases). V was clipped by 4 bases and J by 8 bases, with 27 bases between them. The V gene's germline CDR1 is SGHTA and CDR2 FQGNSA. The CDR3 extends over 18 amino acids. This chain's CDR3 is CASSYSLYFGGPLDEQFF. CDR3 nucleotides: TGTGCCAGCAGCTACTCTCTCTACTTCGGAGGGCCTTTAGATGAGCAGTTCTTC. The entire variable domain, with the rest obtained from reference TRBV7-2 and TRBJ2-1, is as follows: GAGVSQSPSNKVTEKGKDVELRCDPISGHTALYWYRQSLGQGLEFLIYFQGNSAPDKSGLPSDRFSAERTGGSVSTLTIQRTQQEDSAVYLCASSYSLYFGGPLDEQFFGPGTRLTVL.

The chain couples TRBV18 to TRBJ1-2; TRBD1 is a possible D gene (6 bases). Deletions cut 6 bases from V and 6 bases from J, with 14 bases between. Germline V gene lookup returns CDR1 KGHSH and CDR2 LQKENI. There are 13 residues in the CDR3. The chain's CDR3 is CASSPGTLDGYTF. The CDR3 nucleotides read TGTGCCAGCTCCCCGGGGACACTAGATGGCTACACCTTC.

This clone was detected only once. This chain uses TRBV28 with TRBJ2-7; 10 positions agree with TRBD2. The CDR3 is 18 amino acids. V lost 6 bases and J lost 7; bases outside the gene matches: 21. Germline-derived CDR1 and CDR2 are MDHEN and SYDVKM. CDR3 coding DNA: TGTGCCAGCAGCCCACAGAGGGCCCTAGCGGGAGACAGAGGGGAGCAGTACGTC. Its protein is CASSPQRALAGDRGEQYV.

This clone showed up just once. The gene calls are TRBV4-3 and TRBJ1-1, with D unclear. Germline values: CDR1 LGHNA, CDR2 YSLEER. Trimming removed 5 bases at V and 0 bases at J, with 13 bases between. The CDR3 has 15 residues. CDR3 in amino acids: CASSSRVSMNTEAFF. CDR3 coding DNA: TGCGCCAGCAGCAGTAGGGTATCCATGAACACTGAAGCTTTCTTT.

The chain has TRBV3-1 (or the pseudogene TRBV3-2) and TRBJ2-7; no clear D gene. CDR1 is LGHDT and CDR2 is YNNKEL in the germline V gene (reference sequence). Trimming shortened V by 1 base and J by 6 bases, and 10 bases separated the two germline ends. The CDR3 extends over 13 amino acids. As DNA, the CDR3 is TGTGCCAGCAGCCAAGCGGATTATAGCGAGCAGTACGTC. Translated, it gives CASSQADYSEQYV.

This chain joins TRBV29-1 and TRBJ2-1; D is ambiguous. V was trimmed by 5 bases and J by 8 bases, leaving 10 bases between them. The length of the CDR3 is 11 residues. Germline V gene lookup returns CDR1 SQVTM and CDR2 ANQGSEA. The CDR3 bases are TGCAGCGTTCTGGTTTTGGATGAGCAGTTCTTC. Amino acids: CSVLVLDEQFF.

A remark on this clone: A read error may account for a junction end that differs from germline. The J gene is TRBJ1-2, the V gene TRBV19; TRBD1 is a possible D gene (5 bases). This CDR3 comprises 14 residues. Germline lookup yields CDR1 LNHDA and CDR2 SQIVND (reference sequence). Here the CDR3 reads CASSPFRENSGYTF. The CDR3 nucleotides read TGTGCCAGTAGTCCGTTCAGGGAAAACTCTGGCTACACCTTC.

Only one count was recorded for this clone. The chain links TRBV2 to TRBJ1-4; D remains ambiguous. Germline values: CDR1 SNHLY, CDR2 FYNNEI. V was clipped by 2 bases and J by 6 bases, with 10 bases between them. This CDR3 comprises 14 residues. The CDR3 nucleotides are TGTGCCAGCAGTGAATCGCCGCCAGATGAAAAACTGTTTTTT. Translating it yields CASSESPPDEKLFF. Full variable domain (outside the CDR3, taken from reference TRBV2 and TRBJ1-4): EPEVTQTPSHQVTQMGQEVILRCVPISNHLYFYWYRQILGQKVEFLVSFYNNEISEKSEIFDDQFSVERPDGSNFTLKIRSTKLEDSAMYFCASSESPPDEKLFFGSGTQLSVL.

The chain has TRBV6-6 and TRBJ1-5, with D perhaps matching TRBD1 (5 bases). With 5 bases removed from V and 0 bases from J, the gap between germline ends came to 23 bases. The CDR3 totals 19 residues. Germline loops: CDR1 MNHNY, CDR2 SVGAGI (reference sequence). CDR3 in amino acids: CASSRKGWGGSFSNQPQHF. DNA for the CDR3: TGTGCCAGCAGTCGAAAGGGCTGGGGGGGAAGTTTTAGCAATCAGCCCCAGCATTTT.

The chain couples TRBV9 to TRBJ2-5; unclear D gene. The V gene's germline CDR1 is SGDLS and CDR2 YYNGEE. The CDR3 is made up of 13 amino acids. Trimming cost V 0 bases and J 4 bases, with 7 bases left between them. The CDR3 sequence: CASSVVTGETQYF. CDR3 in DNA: TGTGCCAGCAGCGTAGTTACGGGAGAGACCCAGTACTTC.

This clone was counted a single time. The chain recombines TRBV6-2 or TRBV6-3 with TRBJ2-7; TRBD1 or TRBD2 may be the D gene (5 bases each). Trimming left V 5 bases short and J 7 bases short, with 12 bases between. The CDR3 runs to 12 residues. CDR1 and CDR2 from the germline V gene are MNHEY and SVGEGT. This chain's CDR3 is CASSRNRREQYF. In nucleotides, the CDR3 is TGTGCCAGCAGTCGCAACAGGAGGGAGCAGTACTTC.

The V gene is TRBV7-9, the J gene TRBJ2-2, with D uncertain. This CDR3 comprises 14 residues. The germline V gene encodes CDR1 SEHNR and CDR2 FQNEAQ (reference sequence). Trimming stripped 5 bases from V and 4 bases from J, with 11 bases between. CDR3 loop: CASSPGTFTGELFF. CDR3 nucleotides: TGTGCCAGCAGCCCCGGTACGTTCACCGGGGAGCTGTTTTTT.

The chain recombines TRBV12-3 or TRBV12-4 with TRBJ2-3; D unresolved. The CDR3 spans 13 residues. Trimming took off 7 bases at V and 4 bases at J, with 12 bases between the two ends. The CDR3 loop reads CASTPRNSDTQYF. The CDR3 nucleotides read TGTGCCAGCACACCCCGAAATTCAGATACGCAGTATTTT.

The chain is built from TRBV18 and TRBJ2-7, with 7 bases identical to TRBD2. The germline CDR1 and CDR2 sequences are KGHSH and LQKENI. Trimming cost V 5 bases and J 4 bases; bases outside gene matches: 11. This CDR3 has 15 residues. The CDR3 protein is CASSAGPREGYEQYV. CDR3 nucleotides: TGTGCCAGCTCAGCCGGGCCAAGGGAGGGGTACGAGCAGTACGTC.

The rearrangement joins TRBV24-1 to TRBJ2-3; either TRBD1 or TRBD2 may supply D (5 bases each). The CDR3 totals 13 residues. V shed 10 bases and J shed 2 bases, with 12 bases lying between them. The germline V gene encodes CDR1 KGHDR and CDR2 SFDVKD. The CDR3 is CATGTENTDTQYF. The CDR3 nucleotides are TGTGCCACGGGGACGGAGAACACAGATACGCAGTATTTT.

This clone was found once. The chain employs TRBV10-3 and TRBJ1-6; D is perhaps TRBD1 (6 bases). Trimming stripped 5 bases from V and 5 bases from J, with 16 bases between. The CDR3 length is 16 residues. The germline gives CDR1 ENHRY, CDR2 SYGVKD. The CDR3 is CAISRNQGPDNSPLHF. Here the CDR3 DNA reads TGTGCCATCAGTAGAAACCAGGGGCCAGATAATTCACCCCTCCACTTT.

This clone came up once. The chain's CDR3 is CASSQETGQRPYEQYV. CDR3 nucleotides: TGTGCCAGCAGCCAAGAAACCGGACAGCGACCCTACGAGCAGTACGTC. V gene TRBV14 combines with J gene TRBJ2-7, with D possibly TRBD1 on 6 matching bases. Germline assignment: CDR1 SGHDN and CDR2 FVKESK. This CDR3 comprises 16 residues. The germline V and J ends were trimmed by 0 bases and 2 bases, with 14 bases remaining between them.

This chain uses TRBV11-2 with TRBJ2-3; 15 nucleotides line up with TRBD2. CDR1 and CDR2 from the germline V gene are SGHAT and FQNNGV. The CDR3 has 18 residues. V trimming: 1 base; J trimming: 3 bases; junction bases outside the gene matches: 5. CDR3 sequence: CASSLGTSGGAVTDTQYF. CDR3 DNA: TGTGCCAGCAGCTTAGGGACTAGCGGGGGGGCCGTAACAGATACGCAGTATTTT.

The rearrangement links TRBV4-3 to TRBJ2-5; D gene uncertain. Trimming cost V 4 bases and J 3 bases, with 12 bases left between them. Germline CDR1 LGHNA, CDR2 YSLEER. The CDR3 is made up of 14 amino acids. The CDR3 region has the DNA TGCGCCAGCAGCCCGAGACCTCTCGAAGAGACCCAGTACTTC. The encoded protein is CASSPRPLEETQYF.

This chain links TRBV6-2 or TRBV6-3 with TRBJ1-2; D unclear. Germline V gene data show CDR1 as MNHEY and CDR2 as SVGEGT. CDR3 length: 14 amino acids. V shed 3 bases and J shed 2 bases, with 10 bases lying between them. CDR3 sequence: CASSYGRPNYGYTF. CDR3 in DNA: TGTGCCAGCAGTTATGGAAGGCCGAACTATGGCTACACCTTC.

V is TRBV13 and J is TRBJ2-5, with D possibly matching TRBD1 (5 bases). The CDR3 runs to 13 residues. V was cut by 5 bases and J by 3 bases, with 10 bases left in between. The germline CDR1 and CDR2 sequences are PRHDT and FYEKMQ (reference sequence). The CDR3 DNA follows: TGTGCCAGCAGCCTTAGGGGCAAAGAGACCCAGTACTTC. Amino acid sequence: CASSLRGKETQYF. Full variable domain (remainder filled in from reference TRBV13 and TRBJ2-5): AAGVIQSPRHLIKEKRETATLKCYPIPRHDTVYWYQQGPGQDPQFLISFYEKMQSDKGSIPDRFSAQQFSDYHSELNMSSLELGDSALYFCASSLRGKETQYFGPGTRLLVL.

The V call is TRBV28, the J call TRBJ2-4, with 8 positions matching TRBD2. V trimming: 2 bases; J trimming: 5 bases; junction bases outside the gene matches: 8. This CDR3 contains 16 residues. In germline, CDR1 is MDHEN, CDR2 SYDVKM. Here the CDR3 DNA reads TGTGCCAGCAGTTTAGCCCCAGCGGGAGTAGAAAACATTCAGTACTTC. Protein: CASSLAPAGVENIQYF.

CDR3 protein: CASSLRGNNSPLHF. Here the CDR3 DNA reads TGTGCCAGCAGCCTCAGGGGGAATAATTCACCCCTCCACTTT. The chain carries TRBV7-9 and TRBJ1-6; 7 nucleotides align to TRBD1. Trimming at V came to 5 bases and at J to 5 bases, leaving 3 bases not matched to a gene. Germline CDR1 SEHNR, CDR2 FQNEAQ (reference sequence). CDR3 length: 14 residues.